These T cell receptor beta chains were read from a single sample in a study of T cell responses to AZD1222 COVID-19 vaccine. Repertoires were generated with immunoSEQ multiplex PCR, while TCRdb's copy carries only in-frame clones and drops some. This sample has fewer than 95,000 clones, with approximately 90% found just once. The sequenced sample was peripheral blood, obtained 28 days after the second AZD1222 dose. All receptors come from an adult who received the AZD1222 COVID-19 vaccine. CDR3s include the opening cysteine and the closing phenylalanine or tryptophan. The D gene is left open where the match is weak. Rows give clone size only sometimes, using once, few, many, or a class for an expanded clone.

v_call	d_call	j_call	cdr3_length	clone_size	cdr3_aa	cdr3_nt
TRBV6-2/TRBV6-3	NA	TRBJ2-2	15	NA	CASSPNTANTGELFF	TGTGCCAGCAGTCCCAATACTGCGAACACCGGGGAGCTGTTTTTT
TRBV18	NA	TRBJ1-5	17	NA	CASSLSRIPASNQPQHF	TGTGCCAGCTCACTGTCCCGGATCCCCGCGAGCAATCAGCCCCAGCATTTT
TRBV5-1	TRBD2	TRBJ2-7	15	NA	CASSLMGLADYEQYF	TGCGCCAGCAGCTTGATGGGACTAGCGGACTACGAGCAGTACTTC
TRBV27	NA	TRBJ1-4	15	NA	CASSLMWGTNEKLFF	TGTGCCAGCAGTCTAATGTGGGGCACTAATGAAAAACTGTTTTTT
TRBV11-2	NA	TRBJ2-5	13	once	CASSFTDQETQYF	TGTGCCAGCAGCTTCACAGACCAAGAGACCCAGTACTTC
TRBV28	NA	TRBJ1-4	16	NA	CASSLTTRTVNEKLFF	TGTGCCAGCAGTTTAACTACCCGGACAGTTAATGAAAAACTGTTTTTT
TRBV19	NA	TRBJ2-3	13	NA	CASSMRNTDTQYF	TGTGCCAGTAGTATGAGGAACACAGATACGCAGTATTTT
TRBV19	NA	TRBJ2-3	16	NA	CASSMGRNLVYGTQYF	TGTGCCAGTAGTATGGGGCGGAACCTGGTCTATGGTACGCAGTATTTT
TRBV3-1/TRBV3-2	NA	TRBJ2-1	11	few	CASSQQGEQFF	TGTGCCAGCAGCCAACAGGGTGAGCAGTTCTTC
TRBV27	TRBD2	TRBJ2-7	17	NA	CASYTGTSGIPSYEQYF	TGTGCCAGCTACACCGGGACTAGCGGGATCCCCTCCTACGAGCAGTACTTC
TRBV29-1	TRBD2	TRBJ2-1	13	NA	CSVGASGRHEQFF	TGCAGCGTTGGGGCTAGCGGGAGGCATGAGCAGTTCTTC
TRBV27	NA	TRBJ1-3	15	NA	CASSFSRGAGNTIYF	TGTGCCAGCAGTTTCTCACGGGGAGCTGGAAACACCATATATTTT
TRBV10-3	NA	TRBJ2-3	16	NA	CAISEVRGGTTDTQYF	TGTGCCATCAGTGAAGTCAGAGGCGGGACCACAGATACGCAGTATTTT
TRBV3-1/TRBV3-2	NA	TRBJ2-7	11	NA	CASSQGYEQYF	TGTGCCAGCAGCCAAGGGTACGAGCAGTACTTC
TRBV29-1	TRBD2	TRBJ2-1	18	NA	CSARLAGGQFSSYNEQFF	TGCAGCGCCAGACTAGCGGGAGGGCAATTCTCCTCCTACAATGAGCAGTTCTTC
TRBV3-1/TRBV3-2	NA	TRBJ2-1	13	NA	CASSQDIYNEQFF	TGTGCCAGCAGCCAAGATATCTACAATGAGCAGTTCTTC
TRBV30	NA	TRBJ2-3	12	NA	CAWSVRGDTQYF	TGTGCCTGGAGTGTACGTGGAGATACGCAGTATTTT
TRBV7-6	NA	TRBJ2-1	15	once	CASSLGGTAYNEQFF	TGTGCCAGCAGCTTAGGAGGGACCGCCTACAATGAGCAGTTCTTC
TRBV30	NA	TRBJ2-3	12	NA	CAWSWGADTQYF	TGTGCCTGGAGTTGGGGTGCAGATACGCAGTATTTT
TRBV5-1	NA	TRBJ2-1	13	NA	CASSPGLYNEQFF	TGCGCCAGCAGCCCCGGACTTTACAATGAGCAGTTCTTC
TRBV2	TRBD2	TRBJ2-7	14	NA	CASSLRGGVYEQYF	TGTGCCAGCAGTTTGCGCGGGGGGGTCTACGAGCAGTACTTC
TRBV7-2	NA	TRBJ1-2	13	NA	CASSPRGDGGYTF	TGTGCCAGCAGCCCTCGGGGGGATGGTGGCTACACCTTC
TRBV19	TRBD1	TRBJ2-2	16	NA	CASTPRGDSRTGELFF	TGTGCCAGTACCCCGAGAGGGGACAGTAGGACCGGGGAGCTGTTTTTT
TRBV5-1	NA	TRBJ2-7	14	NA	CASSPDSFPYEQYF	TGCGCCAGCAGCCCCGACTCTTTCCCCTACGAGCAGTACTTC
TRBV7-8	NA	TRBJ1-5	15	NA	CASSLGGRDDQPQHF	TGTGCCAGCAGCTTAGGGGGTAGGGATGATCAGCCCCAGCATTTT
TRBV4-1	TRBD1	TRBJ1-3	15	NA	CASSQGQTSGNTIYF	TGCGCCAGCAGCCAGGGACAGACCTCTGGAAACACCATATATTTT
TRBV12-5	NA	TRBJ1-1	14	once	CASGPQGVETEAFF	TGTGCTAGTGGGCCACAGGGAGTGGAGACTGAAGCTTTCTTT
TRBV28	NA	TRBJ2-5	13	NA	CASSLAEGETQYF	TGTGCCAGCAGTTTAGCGGAAGGGGAGACCCAGTACTTC
TRBV27	NA	TRBJ2-7	12	NA	CASSPLVGEQYF	TGTGCCAGCAGTCCACTGGTTGGAGAGCAGTACTTC
TRBV5-4	NA	TRBJ1-2	15	NA	CASSFATLKLYGYTF	TGTGCCAGCAGCTTCGCAACTCTCAAGCTCTATGGCTACACCTTC
TRBV4-1	NA	TRBJ1-4	16	NA	CASSQEGARTNEKLFF	TGCGCCAGCAGCCAAGAAGGAGCACGGACTAATGAAAAACTGTTTTTT
TRBV19	NA	TRBJ1-1	16	NA	CASSIAPGVGNTEAFF	TGTGCCAGTAGTATAGCCCCCGGGGTGGGGAACACTGAAGCTTTCTTT
TRBV10-3	TRBD2	TRBJ2-5	17	NA	CAISEAGTSGSRETQYF	TGTGCCATCAGTGAGGCTGGCACTAGCGGGAGTCGGGAGACCCAGTACTTC
TRBV5-4	NA	TRBJ1-2	12	NA	CASSLDHYGYTF	TGTGCCAGCAGCTTGGATCACTATGGCTACACCTTC
TRBV5-5	TRBD1	TRBJ1-6	12	NA	CASTTGESPLHF	TGTGCCAGCACTACAGGGGAGTCACCCCTCCACTTT
TRBV28	TRBD1	TRBJ2-1	17	once	CASSSPFRQGAGNEQFF	TGTGCCAGCAGTTCCCCATTCCGGCAGGGGGCTGGGAATGAGCAGTTCTTC
TRBV7-8	NA	TRBJ2-7	14	few	CASVRDIGSYEQYF	TGTGCCAGCGTCCGGGACATCGGATCCTACGAGCAGTACTTC
TRBV19	TRBD1	TRBJ1-5	16	NA	CALQYHTGGGNQPQHF	TGTGCCCTACAGTATCATACAGGGGGTGGCAATCAGCCCCAGCATTTT
TRBV19	TRBD2	TRBJ2-7	16	NA	CASSQESRGSSYEQYF	TGTGCCAGTAGCCAGGAATCACGCGGGAGTTCCTACGAGCAGTACTTC
TRBV7-3	NA	TRBJ2-5	15	NA	CASSLWGLPQETQYF	TGTGCCAGCAGCTTATGGGGGTTACCCCAAGAGACCCAGTACTTC
TRBV20-1	TRBD1	TRBJ2-5	13	NA	CSASGTGEETQYF	TGCAGTGCTAGTGGGACAGGGGAAGAGACCCAGTACTTC
TRBV6-2/TRBV6-3	NA	TRBJ1-4	14	once	CASSYGGVDEKLFF	TGTGCCAGCAGTTACGGGGGTGTTGATGAAAAACTGTTTTTT